Listed here are 28 T cell receptor beta chains from one sample, sequenced in a study of shared clonotypes between healthy human individuals. Profiling relied on immunoSEQ multiplex PCR, and the TCRdb table lists in-frame clones only, not all of them. This table has about 2.3 million clones, about nine tenths appearing once. Sequenced: naive CD4+ T cells from PBMCs. Subset noted: CD45RA+ positively selected. These receptors all come from a man younger than 35 in good health. Some clones in this sample may be carry-over from other donors' samples.

This clone was seen only once. The rearrangement links TRBV28 to TRBJ1-3; 9 bases match TRBD1. Germline CDR1 reads MDHEN; CDR2 reads SYDVKM. V shed 5 bases and J 1 base; nucleotides not matched to a gene: 9. This CDR3 has 17 amino acids. The CDR3 here is CASSQGQGLSSGNTIYF. The DNA for the CDR3 is TGTGCCAGCAGTCAGGGACAGGGCCTAAGTTCTGGAAACACCATATATTTT. The full variable domain, in which reference TRBV28 and TRBJ1-3 provide the parts outside the CDR3, is DVKVTQSSRYLVKRTGEKVFLECVQDMDHENMFWYRQDPGLGLRLIYFSYDVKMKEKGDIPEGYSVSREKKERFSLILESASTNQTSMYLCASSQGQGLSSGNTIYFGEGSWLTVV.

The CDR3 loop is CAIRPDRGEETQYF. CDR3 DNA: TGTGCCATCAGGCCCGACAGGGGAGAAGAGACCCAGTACTTC. This chain links TRBV10-3 with TRBJ2-5; 8 bases match TRBD1. The CDR3 consists of 14 residues. The germline V gene encodes CDR1 ENHRY and CDR2 SYGVKD. V trimming: 6 bases; J trimming: 3 bases; junction bases outside the gene matches: 6.

The genes are TRBV18 and TRBJ2-3, with unresolved D. V shed 0 bases and J shed 2 bases, with 6 bases lying between them. The CDR3 is 14 amino acids. Per the germline V gene, CDR1 is KGHSH and CDR2 is LQKENI. The CDR3 sequence: CASSPPQLTDTQYF. The CDR3 coding sequence is TGTGCCAGCTCACCACCCCAGCTCACAGATACGCAGTATTTT.

V gene TRBV7-9 combines with J gene TRBJ2-5, with a tentative D call TRBD1 (6 bases). The CDR3 runs to 14 residues. V lost 3 bases and J lost 2, with 10 bases in between. Germline V gene sequence: CDR1 SEHNR, CDR2 FQNEAQ (reference sequence). This CDR3 is CASSFEGVQETQYF. DNA of the CDR3: TGTGCCAGCAGCTTCGAGGGGGTACAAGAGACCCAGTACTTC. The whole variable domain, remainder taken from reference TRBV7-9 and TRBJ2-5, is DTGVSQNPRHKITKRGQNVTFRCDPISEHNRLYWYRQTLGQGPEFLTYFQNEAQLEKSRLLSDRFSAERPKGSFSTLEIQRTEQGDSAMYLCASSFEGVQETQYFGPGTRLLVL.

The genes are TRBV23-1 and TRBJ2-7; tentatively, D is TRBD2 (7 bases). TRBV23-1 is an ORF, and what it does is uncertain. The CDR3 is 15 amino acids. V lost 3 bases, J lost 5 bases, and 17 bases lay in between. CDR3 DNA sequence: TGCGCCAGCAGTCACTGGCGGGGGCCAAAGGACGAGCAGTACTTC. Translation gives CASSHWRGPKDEQYF.

The J gene is TRBJ1-1, the V gene TRBV28; the match to TRBD1 covers 7 bases. CDR3 size: 15 residues. The trim removed 2 bases at V and 0 bases at J, leaving 3 bases unmatched. Per germline, CDR1 MDHEN and CDR2 SYDVKM. The CDR3 spells CASSLRDSLNTEAFF. The CDR3 bases are TGTGCCAGCAGTTTAAGGGACAGTTTGAACACTGAAGCTTTCTTT.

This clone has just one count. The same CDR3 also results from other DNA sequences found in this sample. This chain links TRBV5-1 with TRBJ2-7, with 11 bases that match TRBD2. Germline V gene data show CDR1 as SGHRS and CDR2 as YFSETQ. The CDR3 is 16 amino acids. V lost 2 bases, J lost 0 bases, and 4 bases stayed unmatched. CDR3 sequence: CASSFGLAGDSYEQYF. The CDR3 region has the DNA TGCGCCAGCAGCTTCGGACTAGCGGGCGACTCCTACGAGCAGTACTTC.

This CDR3 reads CASRATGTGNGYTF. For the CDR3, the DNA is TGTGCCAGCAGAGCGACAGGAACTGGGAATGGCTACACCTTC. The chain combines TRBV6-5 with TRBJ1-2; D is possibly TRBD1 (6 bases). Germline CDR1 and CDR2: MNHEY and SVGAGI. V was shortened by 6 bases and J by 6 bases, with 17 bases between the two germline ends. This CDR3 spans 14 amino acids.

This chain connects TRBV27 to TRBJ2-7; D is undetermined. V was trimmed by 1 base and J by 3 bases, leaving 7 bases between them. Germline CDR1 reads MNHEY; CDR2 reads SMNVEV (reference sequence). The CDR3 covers 13 residues. CDR3 DNA: TGTGCCAGCAGTTTATACTCCCACTACGAGCAGTACTTC. The encoded protein is CASSLYSHYEQYF.

As regards this clone: This same CDR3 is encoded by further DNA sequences in the sample. This rearrangement joins TRBV5-1 to TRBJ2-7; D is undetermined. V was cut by 4 bases and J by 0 bases, with 5 bases left in between. The CDR3 is 12 amino acids. The germline CDR1 and CDR2 sequences are SGHRS and YFSETQ. The CDR3 is CASSESSYEQYF. CDR3 DNA sequence: TGCGCCAGCAGCGAAAGCTCCTACGAGCAGTACTTC.

In the case of this clone: Other DNA sequences from this sample encode an identical CDR3 as well. V gene TRBV28 combines with J gene TRBJ2-7; 8 nucleotides align to TRBD1. Per germline, CDR1 MDHEN and CDR2 SYDVKM. With 6 bases clipped from V and 5 bases from J, the junction kept 6 bases outside the gene matches. The CDR3 consists of 13 residues. In nucleotides, the CDR3 is TGTGCCAGCAGCCTCGACAGGGGCCACGAGCAGTACTTC. Translated: CASSLDRGHEQYF.

The chain joins TRBV28 to TRBJ1-2; no clear D. Trimming took 5 bases from V and 8 from J, leaving 9 bases between them. CDR3 length equals 11 residues. Germline lookup yields CDR1 MDHEN and CDR2 SYDVKM. This CDR3 is CASSDYRGYTF. CDR3 bases: TGTGCCAGCAGTGACTATCGGGGCTACACCTTC.

J is TRBJ1-2 and V is TRBV5-4; 7 nucleotides agree with TRBD1. After removal of 1 base from V and 5 bases from J, the junction contained 5 bases not matched to a gene. This CDR3 has 14 residues. The germline CDR1 and CDR2 sequences are SGHNT and YYREEE (reference sequence). CDR3 DNA: TGTGCCAGCAGCTTGAAGACAGGGATATATGGCTACACCTTC. It specifies CASSLKTGIYGYTF. Full variable domain (missing parts from reference TRBV5-4 and TRBJ1-2): ETGVTQSPTHLIKTRGQQVTLRCSSQSGHNTVSWYQQALGQGPQFIFQYYREEENGRGNFPPRFSGLQFPNYSSELNVNALELDDSALYLCASSLKTGIYGYTFGSGTRLTVV.

The rearrangement joins TRBV5-4 to TRBJ1-5, with D possibly matching TRBD1 (5 bases). This CDR3 region has 13 residues. The V end was cut by 4 bases, the J end by 5 bases, with 10 bases between. Germline V gene lookup returns CDR1 SGHNT and CDR2 YYREEE (reference sequence). The CDR3 reads CASSRGVHQPQHF. CDR3 bases: TGTGCCAGCAGCCGGGGGGTCCATCAGCCCCAGCATTTT.

The J gene is TRBJ2-4, the V gene TRBV28; D gene unclear. From germline, CDR1 is MDHEN and CDR2 SYDVKM. Trimming cost V 8 bases and J 0 bases, with 8 bases left between them. The CDR3 consists of 13 residues. This CDR3 reads CASFSGAKNIQYF. CDR3 nucleotide sequence: TGTGCCAGCTTTTCTGGAGCCAAAAACATTCAGTACTTC.

The V gene is TRBV29-1, the J gene TRBJ1-2; TRBD1 might be the D (5 bases). CDR1 is SQVTM, CDR2 ANQGSEA, per germline. Trimming took off 7 bases at V and 8 bases at J, with 20 bases between the two ends. The CDR3 is 13 residues long. CDR3 protein: CSARDGTLRGYTF. The DNA for the CDR3 is TGCAGCGCCCGGGACGGAACTTTACGGGGCTACACCTTC.

The chain is built from TRBV27 and TRBJ2-5, with D possibly being TRBD1 (5 bases). Trimming removed 2 bases from V and 1 base from J, with 17 bases in between. The CDR3 length is 17 residues. Germline CDR1 and CDR2: MNHEY and SMNVEV (reference sequence). CDR3 sequence (DNA): TGTGCCAGCAGTTTAATTGCACCCAGGGTCATCCAAGAGACCCAGTACTTC. This translates into CASSLIAPRVIQETQYF.

The rearrangement joins TRBV28 to TRBJ1-5, with 9 bases aligning to TRBD1. The CDR3 sequence is 17 residues long. Germline lookup yields CDR1 MDHEN and CDR2 SYDVKM. Trimming took 2 bases from V and 6 from J; bases not matched to a gene: 11. Here the CDR3 DNA reads TGTGCCAGCAGTTTAAGGGTTTGGACAGGGGCGGTTCAGCCCCAGCATTTT. This encodes CASSLRVWTGAVQPQHF.

The gene calls are TRBV5-6 and TRBJ2-7, with TRBD2 identical over 7 bases. J lost 0 bases, V lost 0 bases, and 3 bases had no gene match. This CDR3 region has 15 residues. Germline CDR1 reads SGHDT; CDR2 reads YYEEEE. For the CDR3, the DNA is TGTGCCAGCAGCTTGGTCGGGGGGATCTCCTACGAGCAGTACTTC. It codes for CASSLVGGISYEQYF.

V and J are TRBV18 and TRBJ2-7; no definite D call. Per the germline V gene, CDR1 is KGHSH and CDR2 is LQKENI. This CDR3 has 13 amino acids. V was trimmed by 0 bases and J by 6 bases, leaving 9 bases between them. CDR3 sequence: CASSPPSSAEQYF. The DNA of the CDR3 is TGTGCCAGCTCACCACCATCTTCGGCCGAGCAGTACTTC.

This sequence joins TRBV5-1 and TRBJ2-5; tentatively, D is TRBD1 (6 bases). The CDR3 covers 14 residues. V lost 6 bases to trimming and J lost 1 base, with 13 bases between them. CDR1 is SGHRS, CDR2 YFSETQ, per germline. The CDR3 region has the DNA TGCGCCAGCACCCCCCAGGGGATCCAAGAGACCCAGTACTTC. It is translated as CASTPQGIQETQYF.

This chain uses TRBV18 with TRBJ1-1; D is undetermined. CDR1 and CDR2 (germline): KGHSH, LQKENI. This CDR3 is 14 amino acids long. V was pared by 5 bases and J by 0 bases, with 10 bases between. The CDR3 sequence: CASSTDLLNTEAFF. Here the CDR3 DNA reads TGTGCCAGCTCAACGGACTTACTGAACACTGAAGCTTTCTTT. Full variable domain (remainder filled in from reference TRBV18 and TRBJ1-1): NAGVMQNPRHLVRRRGQEARLRCSPMKGHSHVYWYRQLPEEGLKFMVYLQKENIIDESGMPKERFSAEFPKEGPSILRIQQVVRGDSAAYFCASSTDLLNTEAFFGQGTRLTVV.

The rearrangement links TRBV6-1 to TRBJ2-2; D not certain. The length of the CDR3 is 14 residues. Germline V CDR1 and CDR2: MNHNS, SASEGT. Trimming pared 5 bases from V and 6 bases from J, leaving 13 bases between. The CDR3 here is CASSTPGLSGELFF. CDR3 DNA sequence: TGTGCCAGCAGTACCCCTGGGTTGTCCGGGGAGCTGTTTTTT.

This chain joins TRBV19 and TRBJ1-2, with D perhaps matching TRBD1 (5 bases). The germline gives CDR1 LNHDA, CDR2 SQIVND (reference sequence). There are 13 residues in the CDR3. V was cut by 3 bases and J by 7 bases, with 12 bases left in between. This CDR3 reads CASSIGRVTGYTF. The CDR3 DNA follows: TGTGCCAGTAGTATTGGCAGGGTCACTGGCTACACCTTC.

This chain uses TRBV5-1 with TRBJ1-2, with 11 positions matching TRBD1. The CDR3 spans 16 residues. V trimming: 0 bases; J trimming: 4 bases; junction bases outside the gene matches: 5. Per the germline V gene, CDR1 is SGHRS and CDR2 is YFSETQ. The chain's CDR3 is CASSLGGQGAGYGYTF. DNA of the CDR3: TGCGCCAGCAGCTTGGGAGGACAGGGGGCGGGCTATGGCTACACCTTC. Drawing the rest from reference TRBV5-1 and TRBJ1-2, the complete variable domain is KAGVTQTPRYLIKTRGQQVTLSCSPISGHRSVSWYQQTPGQGLQFLFEYFSETQRNKGNFPGRFSGRQFSNSRSEMNVSTLELGDSALYLCASSLGGQGAGYGYTFGSGTRLTVV.

The chain joins TRBV15 to TRBJ2-7; possibly TRBD2 for D (6 bases). V gave up 3 bases and J gave up 6 bases, with 18 bases separating them. CDR3 length: 15 amino acids. Germline-derived CDR1 and CDR2 are LNHNV and YYDKDF (reference sequence). Here the CDR3 reads CATSSPTRAEGEQYF. CDR3 in DNA: TGTGCCACCAGCAGCCCGACTAGAGCCGAGGGCGAGCAGTACTTC. The full variable domain, rest sourced from reference TRBV15 and TRBJ2-7, is DAMVIQNPRYQVTQFGKPVTLSCSQTLNHNVMYWYQQKSSQAPKLLFHYYDKDFNNEADTPDNFQSRRPNTSFCFLDIRSPGLGDTAMYLCATSSPTRAEGEQYFGPGTRLTVT.

J is TRBJ2-7 and V is TRBV5-5, with D perhaps TRBD1 (6 bases). Germline CDR1 reads SGHKS; CDR2 reads YYEKEE (reference sequence). CDR3 size: 13 residues. The V gene lost 3 bases and the J gene lost 3 bases, with 10 bases spanning the gap. This CDR3 reads CASSYRDNYEQYF. CDR3 bases: TGTGCCAGCAGCTACCGGGACAACTACGAGCAGTACTTC.

The V gene is TRBV11-3, the J gene TRBJ2-7; 11 nucleotides align to TRBD1. V trimming: 5 bases; J trimming: 4 bases; junction bases outside the gene matches: 4. Germline CDR1 is SGHNT and CDR2 is YENEEA. The CDR3 loop spans 14 amino acids. CDR3: CASSPGTGGYEQYF. The CDR3 DNA follows: TGTGCCAGCAGCCCCGGGACAGGGGGGTACGAGCAGTACTTC. The full variable domain, with the rest looked up from reference TRBV11-3 and TRBJ2-7, is EAGVVQSPRYKIIEKKQPVAFWCNPISGHNTLYWYLQNLGQGPELLIRYENEEAVDDSQLPKDRFSAERLKGVDSTLKIQPAELGDSAVYLCASSPGTGGYEQYFGPGTRLTVT.